This TCR beta chain was captured by sequencing in a study of T-cell reconstitution after alpha-beta-depleted transplantation in children. Preparation of the TCRbeta library involved a method that used unique molecular identifiers. TCRdb analysed the PCR reads with MiXCR anew, one entry per CDR3 protein. This repertoire shows about 340,000 distinct CDR3 sequences, about 14% found once; its top ten account for around 4.1%. Looked up from germline, CDR1 is SGHKS and CDR2 is YYEKEE (reference sequence). Trimming removed 2 bases at V and 5 bases at J, with 13 bases between. The CDR3 has 14 residues. The specimen comprised PBMCs, sampled from the stem cell graft. This chain uses TRBV5-5 with TRBJ2-5; D gene uncertain. The TCR originated in a human donor who donated a stem cell graft to a child with Fanconi anemia. The CDR3 region has the DNA TGTGCCAGCAGCTTTGACCACTTCGCGGAGACCCAGTACTTC. The encoded protein is CASSFDHFAETQYF.